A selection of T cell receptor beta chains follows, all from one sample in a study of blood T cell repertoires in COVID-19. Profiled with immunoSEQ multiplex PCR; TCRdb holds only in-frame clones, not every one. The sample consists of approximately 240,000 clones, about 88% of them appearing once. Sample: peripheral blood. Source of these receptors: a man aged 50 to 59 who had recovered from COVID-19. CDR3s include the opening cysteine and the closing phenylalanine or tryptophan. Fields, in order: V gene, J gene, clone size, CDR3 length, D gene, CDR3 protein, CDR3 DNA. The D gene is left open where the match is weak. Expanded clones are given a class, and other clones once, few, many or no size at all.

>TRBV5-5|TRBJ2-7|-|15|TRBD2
CASSFRLAGAYEQYF
TGTGCCAGCAGCTTTCGACTAGCGGGAGCCTACGAGCAGTACTTC
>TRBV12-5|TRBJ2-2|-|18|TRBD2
CASGLGSGSDRGTGELFF
TGTGCTAGTGGTTTGGGGAGCGGGAGCGACCGGGGCACCGGGGAGCTGTTTTTT
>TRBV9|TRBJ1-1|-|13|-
CASSVVTSTEAFF
TGTGCCAGCAGCGTAGTCACGAGCACTGAAGCTTTCTTT
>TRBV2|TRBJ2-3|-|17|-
CASSYTAGFIQADTQYF
TGTGCCAGCAGTTATACAGCAGGGTTTATTCAGGCAGATACGCAGTATTTT
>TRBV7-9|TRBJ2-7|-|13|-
CASSLTGVGEQYF
TGTGCCAGCAGCTTAACGGGAGTGGGGGAGCAGTACTTC
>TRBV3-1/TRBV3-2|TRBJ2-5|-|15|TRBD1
CASSPGQGDSETQYF
TGTGCCAGCAGCCCCGGACAGGGTGATTCGGAGACCCAGTACTTC
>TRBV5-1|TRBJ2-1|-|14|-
CASSLGLNRNEQFF
TGCGCCAGCAGCTTGGGCCTAAACAGGAATGAGCAGTTCTTC
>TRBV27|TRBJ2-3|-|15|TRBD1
CASSLLGQGTDTQYF
TGTGCCAGCAGTTTACTGGGACAGGGCACAGATACGCAGTATTTT
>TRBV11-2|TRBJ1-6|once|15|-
CASSLVNSHNSPLHF
TGTGCCAGCAGCTTAGTTAACAGTCATAATTCACCCCTCCACTTT
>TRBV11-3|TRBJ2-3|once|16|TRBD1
CASSLDPGQGWDTQYF
TGTGCCAGCAGCTTAGATCCGGGACAGGGATGGGATACGCAGTATTTT
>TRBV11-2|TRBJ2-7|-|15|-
CASTPRLEATYEQYF
TGTGCCAGCACTCCTCGACTTGAGGCGACCTACGAGCAGTACTTC
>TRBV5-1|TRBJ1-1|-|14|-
CASSWTQMNTEAFF
TGCGCCAGCAGCTGGACACAGATGAACACTGAAGCTTTCTTT
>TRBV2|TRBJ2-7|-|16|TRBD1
CASSRGRTGTNYEQYF
TGTGCCAGCAGTCGCGGACGGACAGGGACCAACTACGAGCAGTACTTC
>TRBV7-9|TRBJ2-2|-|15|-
CASSHRVSNTGELFF
TGTGCCAGCAGCCACAGGGTTTCGAACACCGGGGAGCTGTTTTTT
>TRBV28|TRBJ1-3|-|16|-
CASRLSRPPRENTIYF
TGTGCCAGCAGACTCTCGAGGCCGCCTCGGGAAAACACCATATATTTT
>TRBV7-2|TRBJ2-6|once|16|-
CASSSGFTHGANVLTF
TGTGCCAGCAGCTCCGGGTTCACTCATGGGGCCAACGTCCTGACTTTC
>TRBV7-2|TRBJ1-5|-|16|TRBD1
CASSPGDRAGNQPQHF
TGTGCCAGCAGCCCCGGGGACAGGGCGGGCAATCAGCCCCAGCATTTT
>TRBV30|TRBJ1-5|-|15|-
CAWSVGRGGGQPQHF
TGTGCCTGGAGTGTAGGGAGAGGGGGTGGGCAGCCCCAGCATTTT
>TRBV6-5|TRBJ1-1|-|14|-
CASIPAGSSTEAFF
TGTGCCAGCATTCCGGCCGGGTCCTCCACTGAAGCTTTCTTT
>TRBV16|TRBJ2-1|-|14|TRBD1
CASSQSRGRNEQFF
TGTGCCAGCAGCCAATCGAGGGGGCGGAATGAGCAGTTCTTC
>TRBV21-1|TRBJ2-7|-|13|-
CASSSRFSYEQYF
TGTGCCAGCAGCTCCCGTTTCTCCTACGAGCAGTACTTC
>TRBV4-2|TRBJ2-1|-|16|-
CASSHPREYSYNEQFF
TGTGCCAGCAGCCATCCTAGGGAGTACTCCTACAATGAGCAGTTCTTC
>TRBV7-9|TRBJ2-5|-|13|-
CASSQGARETQYF
TGTGCCAGCAGCCAGGGTGCCCGGGAGACCCAGTACTTC
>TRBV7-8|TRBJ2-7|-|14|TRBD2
CASSLRREKNEQYF
TGTGCCAGCAGCTTGAGGCGGGAGAAGAACGAGCAGTACTTC
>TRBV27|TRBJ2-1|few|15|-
CASSFRGSGYNEQFF
TGTGCCAGCAGTTTCCGTGGTAGCGGATACAATGAGCAGTTCTTC
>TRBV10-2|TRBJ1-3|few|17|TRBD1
CASSEFGTGILRNTIYF
TGCGCCAGCAGTGAGTTTGGGACAGGGATTTTAAGAAACACCATATATTTT
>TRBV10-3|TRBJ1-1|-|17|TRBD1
CAIKAVLQGAMNTEAFF
TGTGCCATCAAGGCCGTCCTTCAGGGGGCGATGAACACTGAAGCTTTCTTT
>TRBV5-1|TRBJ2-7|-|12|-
CASSANTDEQYF
TGCGCCAGCAGCGCCAACACAGACGAGCAGTACTTC